What follows are 30 T cell receptor beta chains derived from one specimen sequenced in a study of blood T cells in healthy people across ages. For the second PCR, which ran for about 6 to 11 cycles, a sample-barcoded 5' primer and a J-beta primer mix were used. One entry per CDR3 protein, called by TCRdb with MiXCR from the 5' RACE reads. The sample gives some 920,000 distinct CDR3 sequences, roughly 47% of which show up once; about 20% is in the top ten. Source material: blood. Receptor source: a woman aged 60-75 years in good health.

The chain is built from TRBV29-1 and TRBJ1-2; D call uncertain. Germline V lookup: CDR1 SQVTM, CDR2 ANQGSEA. V lost 5 bases to trimming and J lost 7 bases, with 2 bases between them. There are 8 residues in the CDR3. The CDR3 protein is CSVPGYTF. Here the CDR3 DNA reads TGCAGCGTTCCTGGCTACACCTTC.

In its sample, this clonotype was seen a few times. A much larger clone sits a single nucleotide away, making a read error possible. The chain is built from TRBV12-3 or TRBV12-4 and TRBJ2-5; 7 bases are shared with TRBD2. V lost 3 bases to trimming and J lost 11 bases; unmatched junction nucleotides: 12. The CDR3 runs 14 residues. This chain's CDR3 is CASSFQSGRERQYF. The CDR3 DNA reads TGTGCCAGCAGTTTTCAATCCGGGCGGGAGCGACAGTACTTC.

This sequence joins TRBV19 and TRBJ2-7, with 7 bases fitting TRBD2. CDR3 length: 16 residues. The V segment lost 3 bases and the J segment 2 bases; nucleotides outside the gene matches: 10. Germline loops: CDR1 LNHDA, CDR2 SQIVND (reference sequence). The CDR3 is CASSIRPGEGPYEQYF. The CDR3 DNA reads TGTGCCAGTAGTATTCGGCCGGGGGAGGGCCCCTACGAGCAGTACTTC.

V is TRBV29-1 and J is TRBJ2-5; 10 bases fit TRBD2. V was clipped by 2 bases and J by 11 bases; unmatched bases: 2. CDR3 length: 11 amino acids. The germline V gene has CDR1 SQVTM and CDR2 ANQGSEA. Written as DNA, the CDR3 is TGCAGCGTTGAACTACTAGCGGGGCAGTACTTC. Translated, it gives CSVELLAGQYF.

This rearrangement joins TRBV28 to TRBJ1-2; D perhaps matches TRBD1 (6 bases). Between the trimmed V and J ends, which lost 6 bases and 7 bases, there was a span of 24 bases. From germline, CDR1 is MDHEN and CDR2 SYDVKM. The CDR3 runs 16 residues. This CDR3 is CASRLSLTGALGGYTF. Written as DNA, the CDR3 is TGTGCCAGCAGACTATCACTGACGGGGGCTCTTGGTGGCTACACCTTC.

This clonotype was seen a handful of times. This chain joins TRBV20-1 and TRBJ2-5; D is undetermined. The CDR3 runs to 12 residues. Germline values: CDR1 DFQATT, CDR2 SNEGSKA (reference sequence). The V gene lost 7 bases and the J gene lost 3 bases, with 12 bases spanning the gap. CDR3: CSGKRAEETQYF. CDR3 nucleotide sequence: TGCAGTGGGAAAAGGGCTGAAGAGACCCAGTACTTC.

This clonotype appeared once. The J gene is TRBJ2-1, the V gene TRBV15, with 12 bases that match TRBD1. CDR1 LNHNV and CDR2 YYDKDF come from the germline V gene (reference sequence). V was clipped by 4 bases and J by 0 bases; unmatched bases: 10. The CDR3 loop spans 19 amino acids. CDR3 bases: TGTGCCACCAGCAAGCAATCGGGACAGGGGGCCCACTCCTACAATGAGCAGTTCTTC. This sequence encodes CATSKQSGQGAHSYNEQFF.

Worth noting for this clonotype: Relative to the germline gene, one junction end is altered; a read error may explain this. The chain uses TRBV9 and TRBJ2-1; the match to TRBD2 covers 8 bases. CDR1 and CDR2 from the germline V gene are SGDLS and YYNGEE. The CDR3 runs to 13 residues. The CDR3 is CTSSVAGLDEQFF. CDR3 in DNA: TGTACCAGCAGCGTAGCGGGGTTGGATGAGCAGTTCTTC.

This clonotype was counted between two and nine times. The rearrangement links TRBV18 to TRBJ2-1; TRBD2 matches at 7 bases. Trimming at V came to 1 base and at J to 7 bases, leaving 13 bases not matched to a gene. The germline CDR1 and CDR2 sequences are KGHSH and LQKENI. The CDR3 is made up of 17 amino acids. The CDR3, as DNA: TGTGCCAGCTCACCACAACTATTAGCGGGCCGAGGGAATGAGCAGTTCTTC. Its protein is CASSPQLLAGRGNEQFF.

The chain couples TRBV20-1 to TRBJ2-3, with D possibly being TRBD2 (5 bases). Germline values: CDR1 DFQATT, CDR2 SNEGSKA (reference sequence). The CDR3 loop spans 13 amino acids. V lost 6 bases to trimming and J lost 1 base, with 11 bases between them. The CDR3: CSAISVRTDTQYF. CDR3 nucleotides: TGCAGTGCAATTAGCGTGCGCACAGATACGCAGTATTTT.

CDR3 nucleotide sequence: TGCAGCGCGGGACCGCGTGTTCGGGGAAAAGAGACCCAGTACTTC. Amino acids: CSAGPRVRGKETQYF. This chain joins TRBV29-1 and TRBJ2-5, with D possibly being TRBD1 or TRBD2 (5 bases each). The CDR3 runs to 15 residues. Germline assignment: CDR1 SQVTM and CDR2 ANQGSEA. The V and J ends lost 7 bases and 3 bases respectively, with 21 bases between them. The full variable domain, its missing parts supplied by reference TRBV29-1 and TRBJ2-5, is SAVISQKPSRDICQRGTSLTIQCQVDSQVTMMFWYRQQPGQSLTLIATANQGSEATYESGFVIDKFPISRPNLTFSTLTVSNMSPEDSSIYLCSAGPRVRGKETQYFGPGTRLLVL.

This clonotype was found a few times. The chain has TRBV7-2 and TRBJ2-4; the D gene could be TRBD1 or TRBD2 (7 bases each). In germline, CDR1 is SGHTA, CDR2 FQGNSA. The CDR3 has 15 amino acids. The V end lost 5 bases, the J end lost 7 bases, and 18 bases lay between the germline ends. CDR3 loop: CASSPGGARKNIQYF. CDR3 DNA sequence: TGTGCCAGCAGCCCAGGGGGGGCAAGGAAGAACATTCAGTACTTC.

V is TRBV7-2 and J is TRBJ2-7; TRBD2 agrees at 9 bases. CDR3 size: 14 residues. The J segment lost 6 bases and the V segment lost 5 bases, leaving 8 bases of the junction unmatched. Germline V gives CDR1 SGHTA, CDR2 FQGNSA. The CDR3 region has the DNA TGTGCCAGCAGCCCGGGACTAGCCGGCACCGAGCAGTACTTC. It codes for CASSPGLAGTEQYF.

This clonotype was counted only a few times. The rearrangement uses TRBV12-3 or TRBV12-4 and TRBJ2-5; 8 positions match TRBD1. Germline trimming cut 5 bases from V and 6 bases from J; bases unmatched to any gene: 8. The CDR3 totals 14 residues. In nucleotides, the CDR3 is TGTGCCAGCAGTACAGGGACAGGAGGGAAGACCCAGTACTTC. This translates into CASSTGTGGKTQYF.

The CDR3 DNA is TGTGCCAGCAGCACTAGGGGAGATGGCTACACCTTC. It specifies CASSTRGDGYTF. The rearrangement joins TRBV7-9 to TRBJ1-2; D perhaps matches TRBD1 (5 bases). Germline assignment: CDR1 SEHNR and CDR2 FQNEAQ (reference sequence). Trimming removed 5 bases from V and 6 bases from J, with 10 bases in between. The CDR3 covers 12 residues.

This chain connects TRBV15 to TRBJ1-6, with D tentatively TRBD1 (6 bases). From germline, CDR1 is LNHNV and CDR2 YYDKDF (reference sequence). This CDR3 region has 16 residues. V was pared by 0 bases and J by 4 bases, with 10 bases between. The CDR3 reads CATSRDGGSYNSPLHF. The CDR3 nucleotides are TGTGCCACCAGCAGAGATGGGGGCAGTTATAATTCACCCCTCCACTTT. Full variable domain (missing parts from reference TRBV15 and TRBJ1-6): DAMVIQNPRYQVTQFGKPVTLSCSQTLNHNVMYWYQQKSSQAPKLLFHYYDKDFNNEADTPDNFQSRRPNTSFCFLDIRSPGLGDTAMYLCATSRDGGSYNSPLHFGNGTRLTVT.

This chain joins TRBV29-1 and TRBJ2-5; no clear D. The J call may be mistaken, given a closer DNA end match to TRBJ2-7. The CDR3 contains 11 residues. The germline CDR1 and CDR2 sequences are SQVTM and ANQGSEA. The CDR3 coding sequence is TGCAGCGTGGGGTCCACCCACGAGCAGTACTTC. Protein product: CSVGSTHEQYF.

This chain connects TRBV4-2 to TRBJ1-1; D not resolved. CDR1 and CDR2 (germline): LGHNA, YNFKEQ. V lost 3 bases and J 7 bases, leaving 9 bases between the germline ends. This CDR3 region has 12 residues. Written as DNA, the CDR3 is TGTGCCAGCAGCCATATGACCGGTGAAGCTTTCTTT. It encodes CASSHMTGEAFF.

The V gene is TRBV29-1, the J gene TRBJ1-2; unclear D gene. CDR3 length: 14 residues. The V end was cut by 0 bases, the J end by 2 bases, with 10 bases between. Germline V gives CDR1 SQVTM, CDR2 ANQGSEA. The CDR3 is CSVEDWPNNYGYTF. The CDR3 region has the DNA TGCAGCGTTGAAGATTGGCCGAACAACTATGGCTACACCTTC.

The rearrangement links TRBV9 to TRBJ2-1, with TRBD2 matching over 9 bases. Germline-derived CDR1 and CDR2 are SGDLS and YYNGEE. This CDR3 contains 17 residues. V gave up 0 bases and J gave up 3 bases; unmatched junction bases: 7. CDR3 bases: TGTGCCAGCAGCGTAGACGTTAGCGGGAGTTACTACAATGAGCAGTTCTTC. Protein product: CASSVDVSGSYYNEQFF.

About this clonotype itself: Germline is not matched at one junction end, which may reflect a read error. This chain links TRBV24-1 with TRBJ1-3; no clear D. This CDR3 has 14 amino acids. CDR1 and CDR2 from the germline V gene are KGHDR and SFDVKD. CDR3 in DNA: TGCGCCACCAGTGATTGGAACTCTGGAAACACCATATATTTT. Its protein product is CATSDWNSGNTIYF.

This chain links TRBV5-1 with TRBJ2-1; TRBD2 aligns across 10 bases. The CDR3 covers 16 residues. Trimming at V came to 4 bases and at J to 3 bases, leaving 7 bases not matched to a gene. Germline CDR1 is SGHRS and CDR2 is YFSETQ. The DNA for the CDR3 is TGCGCCAGCAGCGCTAGCGGGAGAGGGGTCTACAATGAGCAGTTCTTC. This codes for CASSASGRGVYNEQFF.

This clonotype turned up a few times. The gene calls are TRBV5-6 and TRBJ1-2; the D gene is possibly TRBD1 (5 bases). V was pared by 0 bases and J by 6 bases, with 15 bases between. Germline V lookup: CDR1 SGHDT, CDR2 YYEEEE. The CDR3 totals 15 residues. This chain's CDR3 is CASSLVGGTGDGYTF. The CDR3 region has the DNA TGTGCCAGCAGCTTGGTAGGCGGGACCGGCGATGGCTACACCTTC.

Note on this clonotype: Sequence at one end of the junction differs from germline and may be a read error. The chain uses TRBV25-1 and TRBJ2-3, with D possibly matching TRBD2 (7 bases). The CDR3 runs 17 residues. Germline values: CDR1 MGHDK, CDR2 SYGVNS. CDR3 region: CANSGRGALLSTDTQYF. The CDR3 nucleotides read TGTGCCAACAGTGGACGGGGGGCCCTTCTTAGCACAGATACGCAGTATTTT.

This chain joins TRBV4-2 and TRBJ2-3; D call uncertain. The V end lost 1 base, the J end lost 2 bases, and 13 bases lay between the germline ends. Germline lookup yields CDR1 LGHNA and CDR2 YNFKEQ. The CDR3 loop spans 16 amino acids. CDR3 coding DNA: TGTGCCAGCAGCCAAGTGGTGGCGGAATTCACAGATACGCAGTATTTT. Translating it yields CASSQVVAEFTDTQYF.

The V and J genes are TRBV12-3 or TRBV12-4 and TRBJ2-7, with 9 positions matching TRBD1. With V trimmed by 7 bases and J by 1 base, 8 bases remained unmatched. The CDR3 totals 15 residues. Here the CDR3 reads CASTPGDRDSYEQYF. The CDR3 DNA sequence: TGTGCCAGCACCCCGGGGGACAGGGATTCCTACGAGCAGTACTTC.

The chain couples TRBV29-1 to TRBJ2-1; no reliable D call. V was clipped by 3 bases and J by 4 bases, with 13 bases between them. The germline V gene has CDR1 SQVTM and CDR2 ANQGSEA. CDR3 length: 14 residues. The CDR3 protein is CSVDNVGRYNEQFF. Written as DNA, the CDR3 is TGCAGCGTTGACAACGTGGGAAGGTACAATGAGCAGTTCTTC.

The rearrangement uses TRBV10-3 and TRBJ1-2; 8 positions agree with TRBD1. V was clipped by 6 bases and J by 7 bases; unmatched bases: 4. The germline V gene encodes CDR1 ENHRY and CDR2 SYGVKD. The CDR3 length is 12 residues. CDR3 amino acids: CAIRSDRAGYTF. CDR3 nucleotide sequence: TGTGCCATCAGGTCGGACAGGGCTGGCTACACCTTC.

The J gene is TRBJ2-7, the V gene TRBV6-2 or TRBV6-3; 7 nucleotides line up with TRBD1. Germline CDR1 and CDR2: MNHEY and SVGEGT. The CDR3 extends over 14 amino acids. With V trimmed by 7 bases and J by 2 bases, 8 bases remained unmatched. The CDR3 nucleotides are TGTGCCAGCACCTTGGGACAGAGAACCTACGAGCAGTACTTC. Translated: CASTLGQRTYEQYF.

The rearrangement uses TRBV16 and TRBJ1-3; D ambiguous. This CDR3 has 14 residues. Germline-derived CDR1 and CDR2 are KGHSY and FQNENV. Trimming removed 4 bases from V and 0 bases from J, with 7 bases in between. The CDR3 DNA reads as TGTGCCAGCAGCCCGGCCAGCTCTGGAAACACCATATATTTT. This encodes CASSPASSGNTIYF.